A selection of T cell receptor beta chains follows, all from one sample in a study of blood T cell repertoires in COVID-19. Sequencing was performed with immunoSEQ multiplex PCR; in TCRdb, only in-frame clones are kept and a portion is missing. The sample has some 170,000 clones; more than 75% are singletons. Sequenced: peripheral blood. These receptors all come from a man aged 40-55 years with acute or convalescent COVID-19. CDR3s include the opening cysteine and the closing phenylalanine or tryptophan. The order of the fields is D gene, clone size, V gene, J gene, CDR3 protein, CDR3 DNA. The D gene is left open where the match is weak. Size is stated for part of the rows, as once, few or many counts, or as a class when the clone is expanded.

TRBD1,-,TRBV18,TRBJ1-2,CASSPLDRDHGYTF,TGTGCCAGCTCACCCCTCGACAGGGACCATGGCTACACCTTC
TRBD2,-,TRBV7-8,TRBJ2-3,CASTTVAGIKSGTDTQYF,TGTGCCAGCACCACTGTAGCGGGGATAAAGAGTGGCACAGATACGCAGTATTTT
-,-,TRBV30,TRBJ1-5,CAWSVPVNGNQPQHF,TGTGCCTGGAGTGTACCGGTGAATGGCAATCAGCCCCAGCATTTT
-,-,TRBV28,TRBJ1-3,CASSLGSDTGNTIYF,TGTGCCAGCAGTTTAGGGTCAGACACGGGAAACACCATATATTTT
TRBD1,-,TRBV2,TRBJ1-1,CASSQGTVNTEAFF,TGTGCCAGCAGCCAAGGGACAGTGAACACTGAAGCTTTCTTT
TRBD1,few,TRBV30,TRBJ2-1,CAWSGGQGVDEQFF,TGTGCCTGGAGTGGTGGGCAGGGGGTGGATGAGCAGTTCTTC
-,-,TRBV11-1,TRBJ2-7,CASSLRPAGLYEQYF,TGTGCCAGCAGCTTAAGGCCAGCGGGTCTCTACGAGCAGTACTTC
-,-,TRBV5-6,TRBJ2-1,CASSFKLWEYNEQFF,TGTGCCAGCAGCTTTAAATTGTGGGAGTACAATGAGCAGTTCTTC
-,-,TRBV19,TRBJ2-1,CASSIDLGYNEQFF,TGTGCCAGTAGTATAGATCTAGGTTACAATGAGCAGTTCTTC
-,-,TRBV10-2,TRBJ1-1,CASTIAGGEAFF,TGCGCCAGCACAATTGCGGGGGGTGAAGCTTTCTTT